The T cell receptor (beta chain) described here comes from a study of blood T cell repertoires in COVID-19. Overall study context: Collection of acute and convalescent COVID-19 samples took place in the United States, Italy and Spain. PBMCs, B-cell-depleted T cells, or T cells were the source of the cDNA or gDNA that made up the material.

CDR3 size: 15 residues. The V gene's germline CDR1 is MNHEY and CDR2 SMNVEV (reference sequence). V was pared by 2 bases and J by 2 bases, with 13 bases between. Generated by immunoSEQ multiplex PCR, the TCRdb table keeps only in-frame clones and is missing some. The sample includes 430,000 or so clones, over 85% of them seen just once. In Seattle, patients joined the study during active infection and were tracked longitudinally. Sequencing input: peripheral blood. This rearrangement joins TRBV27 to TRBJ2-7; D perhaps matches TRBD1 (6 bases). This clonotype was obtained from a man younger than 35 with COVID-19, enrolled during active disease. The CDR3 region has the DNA TGTGCCAGCAGTTTACAGGGGAGATCGACCTACGAGCAGTACTTC. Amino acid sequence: CASSLQGRSTYEQYF.